The source of this TCR beta chain is a study of blood T cell repertoires in COVID-19. Study-level background: PBMCs, B-cell-depleted T cells, or T cells were the source of the cDNA or gDNA that made up the material.

Per the original methods: Scientists estimated how many nucleated cells there were by amplifying reference gene primers. Produced via immunoSEQ multiplex PCR; TCRdb's table is partial and in-frame only. V and J calls and clone size are copied from that table; D and trimming were computed from the DNA. This sample has roughly 140,000 clones; 80% occur once, and the top ten carry 3.5% to 4%. Germline V CDR1 and CDR2: LNHDA, SQIVND (reference sequence). Germline trimming cut 3 bases from V and 5 bases from J; bases unmatched to any gene: 2. This CDR3 is 14 amino acids long. This clonotype was obtained from a man in his sixties or seventies who had recovered from COVID-19. Sequenced: peripheral blood. The V and J genes are TRBV19 and TRBJ2-3; 10 bases match TRBD1. The CDR3 DNA sequence: TGTGCCAGTAGTATCGGACAGGGGGAAGATACGCAGTATTTT. Translating gives CASSIGQGEDTQYF. The full variable domain, in which reference TRBV19 and TRBJ2-3 provide the parts outside the CDR3, is DGGITQSPKYLFRKEGQNVTLSCEQNLNHDAMYWYRQDPGQGLRLIYYSQIVNDFQKGDIAEGYSVSREKKESFPLTVTSAQKNPTAFYLCASSIGQGEDTQYFGPGTRLTVL.